Below are 2 T cell receptor beta chains sequenced from a single sample in a study of OX40 agonist ivuxolimab in advanced cancers. TCRdb keeps only in-frame clones here, not all; method: immunoSEQ multiplex PCR. The table records more than 55,000 clones, roughly 80% of them present only once. The specimen was CD4+ or CD8+ T cells sorted from blood, collected in a trial of the OX40 agonist ivuxolimab. These receptors were obtained from an adult with an advanced solid tumor such as melanoma, head and neck, liver or kidney cancer.

This clone has only one observation. This chain uses TRBV5-1 with TRBJ2-5, with TRBD1 matching over 8 bases. Germline V gene sequence: CDR1 SGHRS, CDR2 YFSETQ. V was clipped by 4 bases and J by 5 bases; unmatched bases: 4. The CDR3 runs 13 residues. CDR3 protein: CASSPGGAETQYF. CDR3 sequence (DNA): TGCGCCAGCAGCCCAGGGGGCGCGGAGACCCAGTACTTC.

This clone was found a few times. The rearrangement uses TRBV6-5 and TRBJ2-7; 11 bases match TRBD2. Germline V gene sequence: CDR1 MNHEY, CDR2 SVGAGI. Trimming removed 4 bases from V and 3 bases from J; junction bases left unmatched: 5. The CDR3 runs 15 residues. This CDR3 reads CASSLGTSGLYEQYF. In DNA form, the CDR3 reads TGTGCCAGCAGTTTGGGGACTAGCGGACTCTACGAGCAGTACTTC.